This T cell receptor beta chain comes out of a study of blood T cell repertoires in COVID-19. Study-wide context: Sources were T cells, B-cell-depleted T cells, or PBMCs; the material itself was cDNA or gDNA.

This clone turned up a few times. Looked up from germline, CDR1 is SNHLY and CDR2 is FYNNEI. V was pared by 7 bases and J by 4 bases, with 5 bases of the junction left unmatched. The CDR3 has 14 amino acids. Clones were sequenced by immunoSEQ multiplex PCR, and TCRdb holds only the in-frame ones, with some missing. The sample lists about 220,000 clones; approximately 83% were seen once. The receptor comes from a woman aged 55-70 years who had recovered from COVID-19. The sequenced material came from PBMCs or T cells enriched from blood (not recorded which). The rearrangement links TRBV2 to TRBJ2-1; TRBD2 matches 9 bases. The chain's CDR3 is CASKAGGLYNEQFF. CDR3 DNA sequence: TGTGCCAGCAAGGCGGGGGGGCTGTACAATGAGCAGTTCTTC.